The sequence of this T cell receptor delta chain was determined in a study of TRDV2 sequences in healthy donors (TCRdb year 2020). Looking at the study overall: Under 25 single-cell-derived gamma9delta2 T cell clones spanning the full range of antitumor activity were TCR-sequenced and traced within the bulk repertoire. What the research found in general, with its limitations: TCRdelta clonotypes of several highly reactive clones appeared rare, being undetectable in the bulk sequencing data of their donors. The observed TCRdelta repertoires were strongly focused, but the frequency of each clonotype showed no correlation with the antitumor functional potential of the corresponding clone.

To follow how often functionally characterized gamma9delta2 T cell clones showed up, the researchers ran bulk sequencing on complete TCR delta chain (Vdelta2) repertoires. Peripheral blood of anonymous healthy donors was obtained by purchase from the Dutch blood bank. The gamma9delta2 T cells examined in the study came from the peripheral blood of healthy donors. The germline V gene encodes CDR1 GEAIGNYY and CDR2 EKD. From the cysteine up to the phenylalanine, the CDR3 has a length of 18 residues. The sequence is cut down to CDR3 DNA, 54 bases in frame from base 1. V is shortened by 0 bases, J by 0 bases, and the region joining them spans 19 bases. As for this clone: The antigen it recognizes is unknown. Within one base of it there is no much larger clone, and no base qualities were kept.

The library was generated by PCR. Reads for this sample came from an Illumina MiSeq. In the original analysis: When TRDV repertoire clonotype frequencies were reported, any clonotype that had only a single read was left out. Public reads were reanalyzed in TCRdb with CATT, and rows carrying the same DNA were merged afterwards. The V and J calls and clone size come from TCRdb's table, not from the authors' own analysis. The sample records thousands of delta-chain clones, 50% to 65% of which are singletons. 13% to 15% of the sample is held by the ten biggest clonotypes. This sequence was found in a human donor in good health. Sequenced: Vd2+ gamma-delta T cells from blood. The label giving this sample's cell subset or site can be read as: TCR Vdelta2-expressing (gamma9delta2) T cells. The sequence joins TRDV2 to TRDJ1; TRDD3 is perhaps the D gene, given 6 matching bases. The CDR3 region has the sequence CACDTLTSPGDYTDKLIF. The base sequence is TGTGCCTGTGACACCTTGACGAGCCCTGGGGATTACACCGATAAACTCATCTTT.